This T cell receptor beta chain was recovered during a study of T cells in localized non-small cell lung cancer. Study observations and caveats: A median of 57 clones ranked among the top 100 in tumor appeared in adjacent lung.

As for this clone: The antigen is unknown.

Profiling relied on immunoSEQ multiplex PCR, and the TCRdb table lists in-frame clones only, not all of them. The sample records 30,000 to 35,000 clones, roughly 90% being singletons. The clonotype was recovered from a female donor over 55 with stage I lung adenocarcinoma. The source material was peripheral blood, sampled before any cancer treatment.

The CDR3 is CASSPQRQGRETQYF. As DNA, the CDR3 is TGTGCCAGCTCACCTCAAAGACAGGGTCGGGAGACCCAGTACTTC. The rearrangement joins TRBV18 to TRBJ2-5; 7 positions match TRBD1. Germline V CDR1 and CDR2: KGHSH, LQKENI. The CDR3 is made up of 15 amino acids. With 3 bases clipped from V and 5 bases from J, the junction kept 9 bases outside the gene matches.